The 8 T cell receptor beta chains below all came from one sample that was sequenced in a study of T-cell memory formation after mild COVID-19. TCRdb reprocessed the 5' RACE reads via MiXCR and lists one record per CDR3 protein. This table holds 150,000 to 200,000 distinct CDR3 sequences, about 22% found once. The sample taken for sequencing was PBMCs or a T cell subset sorted from them (not recorded which). The origin of the receptors is an adult woman who had mild COVID-19 (a few samples of this study predate the infection). Cell type and time point are not known.

A few counts support this clonotype. The J gene is TRBJ2-3, the V gene TRBV9; 7 bases align to TRBD2. In germline, CDR1 is SGDLS, CDR2 YYNGEE. This CDR3 has 14 amino acids. V lost 2 bases to trimming and J lost 3 bases; unmatched junction nucleotides: 3. CDR3 bases: TGTGCCAGCAGCGTCCAGCGGGATACAGATACGCAGTATTTT. Its translation: CASSVQRDTDTQYF.

The chain recombines TRBV7-6 with TRBJ2-7, with D possibly matching TRBD2 (5 bases). The CDR3 covers 15 residues. Trimming took 5 bases from V and 1 from J, leaving 15 bases between them. Germline CDR1 and CDR2: SGHVS and FNYEAQ. CDR3 protein: CASSPRDYLSYEQYF. The CDR3 bases are TGTGCCAGCAGCCCTCGTGACTACCTATCCTACGAGCAGTACTTC.

The rearrangement links TRBV29-1 to TRBJ2-5; TRBD2 is a possible D gene (6 bases). CDR1 is SQVTM, CDR2 ANQGSEA, per germline. The CDR3 totals 15 residues. Trimming shortened V by 4 bases and J by 3 bases, and 18 bases separated the two germline ends. CDR3: CSVGGTVGEEETQYF. The DNA of the CDR3 is TGCAGCGTTGGGGGTACTGTTGGGGAGGAAGAGACCCAGTACTTC.

A few counts support this clonotype. This chain links TRBV29-1 with TRBJ2-7, with 9 bases fitting TRBD1. The J segment lost 5 bases and the V segment lost 6 bases, leaving 8 bases of the junction unmatched. This CDR3 has 13 residues. Germline V gene data show CDR1 as SQVTM and CDR2 as ANQGSEA. CDR3 amino acids: CSVAGTGTHEQYF. CDR3 DNA: TGCAGCGTGGCAGGGACAGGGACCCACGAGCAGTACTTC.

In its sample, this clonotype was seen a few times. The chain recombines TRBV24-1 with TRBJ1-5; TRBD1 matches at 8 bases. The CDR3 has 16 amino acids. Germline CDR1 KGHDR, CDR2 SFDVKD. Trimming at V came to 1 base and at J to 1 base, leaving 2 bases not matched to a gene. This CDR3 reads CATSDFTGGSNQPQHF. CDR3 in DNA: TGTGCCACCAGTGATTTCACAGGGGGAAGCAATCAGCCCCAGCATTTT.

This clonotype was seen a few times. This chain uses TRBV12-3 or TRBV12-4 with TRBJ1-3; no clear D. This CDR3 is 16 amino acids long. Trimming shortened V by 5 bases and J by 3 bases, and 17 bases separated the two germline ends. Written as DNA, the CDR3 is TGTGCCAGCAGTAGAGGAGGGTTAACAGATGGAAACACCATATATTTT. This translates into CASSRGGLTDGNTIYF.

This clonotype was detected only a few times. The V call is TRBV7-6, the J call TRBJ2-1; D not resolved. The germline V and J ends were trimmed by 3 bases and 6 bases, with 15 bases remaining between them. The CDR3 runs to 15 residues. Germline values: CDR1 SGHVS, CDR2 FNYEAQ. The CDR3 DNA reads as TGTGCCAGCAGCTTGGCCGGGTTTATCATCAATGAGCAGTTCTTC. Protein product: CASSLAGFIINEQFF.

The chain recombines TRBV20-1 with TRBJ2-7; 8 positions match TRBD2. V trimming: 2 bases; J trimming: 3 bases; junction bases outside the gene matches: 3. The germline gives CDR1 DFQATT, CDR2 SNEGSKA (reference sequence). This CDR3 region has 13 residues. The CDR3 loop is CSARSGGDYEQYF. Written as DNA, the CDR3 is TGCAGTGCTAGAAGCGGGGGCGACTACGAGCAGTACTTC.